This note documents a single T cell receptor (beta chain) sequence. The record originates from a study of blood T cell repertoires in COVID-19. Study-wide context: In each case, the material was cDNA or gDNA derived from T cells, B-cell-depleted T cells, or PBMCs.

The trim removed 1 base at V and 7 bases at J, leaving 8 bases unmatched. The CDR3 contains 16 residues. Looked up from germline, CDR1 is SEHNR and CDR2 is FQNEAQ (reference sequence). The assay was immunoSEQ multiplex PCR, and TCRdb's table has in-frame clones only and misses some. The sample consists of about 170,000 clones, about 85% of them appearing once. The sequenced sample was peripheral blood. This TCR derives from a woman of 80 years or more with COVID-19, enrolled during active disease. V and J are TRBV7-9 and TRBJ1-2, with 11 bases identical to TRBD1. The CDR3 spells CASSLGGDRGAGGYTF. As DNA, the CDR3 is TGTGCCAGCAGCTTAGGCGGGGACAGGGGGGCAGGTGGCTACACCTTC. Based on the CDR3 plus reference TRBV7-9 and TRBJ1-2, the full variable domain is DTGVSQNPRHKITKRGQNVTFRCDPISEHNRLYWYRQTLGQGPEFLTYFQNEAQLEKSRLLSDRFSAERPKGSFSTLEIQRTEQGDSAMYLCASSLGGDRGAGGYTFGSGTRLTVV.